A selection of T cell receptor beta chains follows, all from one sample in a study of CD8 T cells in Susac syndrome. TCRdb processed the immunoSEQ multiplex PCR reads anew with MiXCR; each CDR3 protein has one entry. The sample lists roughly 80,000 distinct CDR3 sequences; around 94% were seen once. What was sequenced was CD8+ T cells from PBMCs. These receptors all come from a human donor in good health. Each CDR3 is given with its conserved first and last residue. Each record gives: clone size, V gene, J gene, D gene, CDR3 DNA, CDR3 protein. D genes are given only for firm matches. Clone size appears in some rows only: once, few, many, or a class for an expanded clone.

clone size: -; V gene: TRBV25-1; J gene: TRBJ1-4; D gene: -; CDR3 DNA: TGTGCCAGCAGGGACCTCGCGGTTGAAAAACTGTTTTTT; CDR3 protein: CASRDLAVEKLFF
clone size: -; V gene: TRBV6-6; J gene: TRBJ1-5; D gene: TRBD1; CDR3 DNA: TGTGCCACTTTCCCGGGACAGGGAAATCAGCCCCAGCATTTT; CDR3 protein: CATFPGQGNQPQHF
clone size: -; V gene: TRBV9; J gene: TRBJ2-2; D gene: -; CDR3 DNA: TGTGCCAGCAGCGATCCAAGCGCCGGGGAGCTGTTTTTT; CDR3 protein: CASSDPSAGELFF
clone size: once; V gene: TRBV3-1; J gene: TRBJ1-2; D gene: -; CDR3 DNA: TGTGCCAGCAGCCAAGATCCCCTGGGGGCGCACTATGGCTACACCTTC; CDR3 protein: CASSQDPLGAHYGYTF
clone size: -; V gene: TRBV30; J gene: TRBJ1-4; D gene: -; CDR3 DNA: TGTGCCTGGAGTATCCTGGAGTACTACCAGGAAAAACTGTTTTTT; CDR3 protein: CAWSILEYYQEKLFF
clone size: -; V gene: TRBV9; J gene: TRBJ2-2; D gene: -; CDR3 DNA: TGTGCCAGCAGCGGGACTACCGGGGAGCTGTTTTTT; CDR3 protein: CASSGTTGELFF
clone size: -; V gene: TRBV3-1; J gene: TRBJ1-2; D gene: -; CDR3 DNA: TGTGCCAGCAGCCAAGATCTTCAGGAGACGATCTATGGCTACACCTTC; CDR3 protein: CASSQDLQETIYGYTF
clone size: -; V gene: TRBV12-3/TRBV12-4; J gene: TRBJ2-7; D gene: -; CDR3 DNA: TGTGCCAGCTGCCCCGGGACGAGCGAGCAGTACTTC; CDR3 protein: CASCPGTSEQYF
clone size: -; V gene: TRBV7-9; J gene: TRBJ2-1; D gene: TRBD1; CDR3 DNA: TGTGCCAGCAGCCCAACCCAGGGGGCTGGCGAGCAGTTCTTC; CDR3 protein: CASSPTQGAGEQFF
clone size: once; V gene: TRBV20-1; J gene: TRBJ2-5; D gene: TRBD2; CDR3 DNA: TGCAGTGCTAGAGATCGAAGGACTAGCGTAATCCAAGAGACCCAGTACTTC; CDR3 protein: CSARDRRTSVIQETQYF
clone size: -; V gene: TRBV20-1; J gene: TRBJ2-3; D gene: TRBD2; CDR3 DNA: TGCAGTGCTAGGCTAGCGGGGGGCCTCTCCTTTAGCACAGATACGCAGTATTTT; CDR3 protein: CSARLAGGLSFSTDTQYF
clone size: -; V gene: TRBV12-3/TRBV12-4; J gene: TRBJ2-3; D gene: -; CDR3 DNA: TGTGCCAGCAGTTTAGGAGGGCCCACAGATACGCAGTATTTT; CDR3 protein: CASSLGGPTDTQYF
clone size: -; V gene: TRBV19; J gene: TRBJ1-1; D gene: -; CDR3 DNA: TGTGCCAGTAGGGATGGGGTGGCTGAAGCTTTCTTT; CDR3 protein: CASRDGVAEAFF
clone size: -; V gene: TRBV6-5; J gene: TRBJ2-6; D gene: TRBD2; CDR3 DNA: TGTGCCAGCACCGGGGAGGGGTATGGGGCCAACGTCCTGACTTTC; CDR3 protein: CASTGEGYGANVLTF
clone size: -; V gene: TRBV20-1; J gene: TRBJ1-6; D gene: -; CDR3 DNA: TGCAGTGCTAGAGACGGGAATCTAAATTCACCCCTCCACTTT; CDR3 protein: CSARDGNLNSPLHF
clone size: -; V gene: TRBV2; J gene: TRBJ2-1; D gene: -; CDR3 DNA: TGTGCCAGCGTCCTGATAGGGGGAGGAAGCTCCTACAATGAGCAGTTCTTC; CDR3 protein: CASVLIGGGSSYNEQFF
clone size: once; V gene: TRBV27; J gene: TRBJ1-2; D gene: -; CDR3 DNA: TGTGCCAGCAGTTTCGGGGGCCACCAGTATGGCTACACCTTC; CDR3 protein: CASSFGGHQYGYTF
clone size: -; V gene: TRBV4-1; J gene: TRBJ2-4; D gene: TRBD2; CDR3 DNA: TGCGCCAGCAGCCCGGCCGGGACTAGCGATGTAAACATTCAGTACTTC; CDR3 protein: CASSPAGTSDVNIQYF
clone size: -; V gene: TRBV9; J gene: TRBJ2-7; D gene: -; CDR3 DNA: TGTGCCAGCAGCGTAGACGATCGGCGCTACGAGCAGTACTTC; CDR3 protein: CASSVDDRRYEQYF
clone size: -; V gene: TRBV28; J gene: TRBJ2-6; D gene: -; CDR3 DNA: TGTGCCAGCAGTAATAGGGGCTCTGGGGCCAACGTCCTGACTTTC; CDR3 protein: CASSNRGSGANVLTF
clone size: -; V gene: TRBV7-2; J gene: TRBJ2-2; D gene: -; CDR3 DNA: TGTGCCAGCAGCTTGACTGAAGGGACTGCCTACACCGGGGAGCTGTTTTTT; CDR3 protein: CASSLTEGTAYTGELFF
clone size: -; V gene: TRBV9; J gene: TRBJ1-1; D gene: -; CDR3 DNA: TGTGCCAGCTCTCGGGGTGGGGACAATGCTGAAGCTTTCTTT; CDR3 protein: CASSRGGDNAEAFF
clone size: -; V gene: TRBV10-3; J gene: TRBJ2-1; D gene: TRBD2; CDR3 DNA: TGTGCCATCAGTGAACGTCGCGGGGAGGGCTACAATGAGCAGTTCTTC; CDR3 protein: CAISERRGEGYNEQFF
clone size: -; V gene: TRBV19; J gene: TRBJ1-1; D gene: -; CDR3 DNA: TGTGCCAGTAGTAAGGGACACCCTGAAGCTTTCTTT; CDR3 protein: CASSKGHPEAFF
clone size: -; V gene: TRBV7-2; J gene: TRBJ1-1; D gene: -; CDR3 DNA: TGTGCCAGCAGCTCCAGTCGTATTGACACTGAAGCTTTCTTT; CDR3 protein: CASSSSRIDTEAFF
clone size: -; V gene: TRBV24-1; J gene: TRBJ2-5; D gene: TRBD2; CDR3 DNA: TGTGCCACCAGTGATTACGTGCGGGAGGGCCAGGAGACCCAGTACTTC; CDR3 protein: CATSDYVREGQETQYF
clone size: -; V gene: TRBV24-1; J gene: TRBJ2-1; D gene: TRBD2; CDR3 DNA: TGTGCCACCAGTGACCCGATACGGGAGGGGGACAATGAGCAGTTCTTC; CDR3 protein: CATSDPIREGDNEQFF
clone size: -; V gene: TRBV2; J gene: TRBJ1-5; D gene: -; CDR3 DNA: TGTGCCAGCTGGGACGGCCGAAATCAGCCCCAGCATTTT; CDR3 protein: CASWDGRNQPQHF
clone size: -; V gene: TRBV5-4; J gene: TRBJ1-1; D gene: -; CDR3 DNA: TGTGCCAGCAACGGAGGGGGAGGGACTGAAGCTTTCTTT; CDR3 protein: CASNGGGGTEAFF
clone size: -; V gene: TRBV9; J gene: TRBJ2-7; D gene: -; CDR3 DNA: TGTGCCAGCAGCGTAGGGGGGGACTCCTACGAGCAGTACTTC; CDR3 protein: CASSVGGDSYEQYF
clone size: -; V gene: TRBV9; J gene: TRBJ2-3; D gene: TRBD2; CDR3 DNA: TGTGCCAGCAGCGTAGAACTAGCGGCCACAGATACGCAGTATTTT; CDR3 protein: CASSVELAATDTQYF
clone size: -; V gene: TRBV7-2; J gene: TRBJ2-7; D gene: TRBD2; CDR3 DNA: TGTGCCAGCAGCACCTTAGCGGGGGCCGGCTCCTACGAGCAGTACTTC; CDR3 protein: CASSTLAGAGSYEQYF
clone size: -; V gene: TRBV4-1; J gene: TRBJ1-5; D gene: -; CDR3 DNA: TGCGCCAGCAGCCAAACACAGGGATATCAGCCCCAGCATTTT; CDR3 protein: CASSQTQGYQPQHF
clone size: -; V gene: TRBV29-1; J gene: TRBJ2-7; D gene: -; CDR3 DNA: TGCAGCGCGGGGGACGGAGCCTACGAGCAGTACTTC; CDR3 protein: CSAGDGAYEQYF
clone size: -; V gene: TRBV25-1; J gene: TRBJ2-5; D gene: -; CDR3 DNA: TGTGCCAGCAGTGGGTCGTACCAAGAGACCCAGTACTTC; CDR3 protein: CASSGSYQETQYF
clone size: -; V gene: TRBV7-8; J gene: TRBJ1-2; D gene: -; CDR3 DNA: TGTGCCAGCAGCGATAGGACGGGCAGGAGTGGCTACACCTTC; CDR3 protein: CASSDRTGRSGYTF
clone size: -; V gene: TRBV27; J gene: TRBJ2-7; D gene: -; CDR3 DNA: TGTGCCAGCAGTTTGACAAGCTCCTACGAGCAGTACTTC; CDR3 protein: CASSLTSSYEQYF
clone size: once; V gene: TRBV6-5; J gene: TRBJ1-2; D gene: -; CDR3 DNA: TGTGCCACCCAGGGAAGCCATGGCTACACCTTC; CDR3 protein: CATQGSHGYTF
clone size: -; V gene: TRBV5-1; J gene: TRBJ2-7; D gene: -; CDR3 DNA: TGCGCCAGCAGCGAGGACAGTTCCTACGAGCAGTACTTC; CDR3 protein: CASSEDSSYEQYF
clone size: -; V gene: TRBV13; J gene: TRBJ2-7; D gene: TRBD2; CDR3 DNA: TGTGCCAGCAGCTTAGTGGTAGCGGGGGCCAACGAGCAGTACTTC; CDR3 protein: CASSLVVAGANEQYF
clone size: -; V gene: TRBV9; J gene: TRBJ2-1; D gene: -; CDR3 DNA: TGTGCCAGCAGCGCTGACAGTAGTCCCTACAATGAGCAGTTCTTC; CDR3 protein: CASSADSSPYNEQFF
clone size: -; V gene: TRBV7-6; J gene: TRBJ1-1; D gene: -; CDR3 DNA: TGTGCCAGCCAACTAGCCGGGAACACTGAAGCTTTCTTT; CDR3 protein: CASQLAGNTEAFF
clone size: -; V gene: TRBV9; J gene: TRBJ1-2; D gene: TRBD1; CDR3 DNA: TGTGCCAGCAGCGTAGGGGACAGGGGCTATTATGGCTACACCTTC; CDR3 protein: CASSVGDRGYYGYTF
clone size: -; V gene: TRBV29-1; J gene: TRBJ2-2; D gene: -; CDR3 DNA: TGCAGCGTTGATCGGAACACCGGGGAGCTGTTTTTT; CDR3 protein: CSVDRNTGELFF
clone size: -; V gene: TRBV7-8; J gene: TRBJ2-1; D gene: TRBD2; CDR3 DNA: TGTGCCAGCAGCATAATAGCGGGAGTCTCCCATGAGCAGTTCTTC; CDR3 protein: CASSIIAGVSHEQFF
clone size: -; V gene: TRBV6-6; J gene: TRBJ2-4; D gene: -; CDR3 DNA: TGTGCCAGCAGTTCCTTCGGGGTCGCAAACATTCAGTACTTC; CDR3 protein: CASSSFGVANIQYF
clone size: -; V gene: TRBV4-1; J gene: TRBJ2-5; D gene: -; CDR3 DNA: TGCGCCAGCAGCCAAGCGATAGGGGACCAAGAGACCCAGTACTTC; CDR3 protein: CASSQAIGDQETQYF
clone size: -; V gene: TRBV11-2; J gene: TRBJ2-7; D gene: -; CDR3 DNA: TGTGCCAGCAGTCAAGGTCATAGGTACGAGCAGTACTTC; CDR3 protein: CASSQGHRYEQYF
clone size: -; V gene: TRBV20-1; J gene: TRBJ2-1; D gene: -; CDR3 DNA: TGCAGTGCTCCGACTCCGGCCTCCTACAATGAGCAGTTCTTC; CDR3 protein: CSAPTPASYNEQFF
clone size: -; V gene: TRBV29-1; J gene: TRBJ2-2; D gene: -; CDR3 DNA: TGCAGCGTTATAGGGGTGGCGAGCGCCGGGGAGCTGTTTTTT; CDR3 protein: CSVIGVASAGELFF
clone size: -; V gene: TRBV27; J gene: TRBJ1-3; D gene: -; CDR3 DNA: TGTGCCAGCAGTTTATCACGGACTTCTGGAAACACCATATATTTT; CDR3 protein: CASSLSRTSGNTIYF
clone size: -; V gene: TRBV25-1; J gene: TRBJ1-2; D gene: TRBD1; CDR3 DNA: TGTGCCAGCAGCTCGGGGACAGGGGATGGCTACACCTTC; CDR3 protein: CASSSGTGDGYTF
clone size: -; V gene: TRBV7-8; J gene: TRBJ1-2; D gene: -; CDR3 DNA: TGTGCCAGCAGCTTAGGCCCATGGGTGGAGGGCTACACCTTC; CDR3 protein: CASSLGPWVEGYTF
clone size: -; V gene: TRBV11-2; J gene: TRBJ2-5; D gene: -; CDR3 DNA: TGTGCCAGCAGCTTAGAGTACGGACAGCAAGAGACCCAGTACTTC; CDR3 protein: CASSLEYGQQETQYF
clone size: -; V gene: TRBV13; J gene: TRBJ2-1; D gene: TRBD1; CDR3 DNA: TGTGCCAGCAGCAAGAATGATGGGACAGACAATGAGCAGTTCTTC; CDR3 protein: CASSKNDGTDNEQFF
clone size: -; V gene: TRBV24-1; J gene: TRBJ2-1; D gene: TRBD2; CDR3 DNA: TGTGCCACCAGTGATTTGGAGACTAGCGGGAACAATGAGCAGTTCTTC; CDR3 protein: CATSDLETSGNNEQFF
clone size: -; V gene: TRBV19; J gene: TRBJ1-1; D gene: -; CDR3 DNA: TGTGCCAGTAGTCCGACCCTTGCTGAAGCTTTCTTT; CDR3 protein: CASSPTLAEAFF
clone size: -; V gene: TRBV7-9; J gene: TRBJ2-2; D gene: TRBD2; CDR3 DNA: TGTGCCAGCAGCAGGCGGGAGCTCGACACCGGGGAGCTGTTTTTT; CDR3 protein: CASSRRELDTGELFF